This is a list of T cell receptor beta chains from one sample in a study of cytomegalovirus exposure and HLA in healthy donors. TCRdb keeps only in-frame clones here, not all; method: immunoSEQ multiplex PCR. Among around 150,000 clones listed, 70% to 75% were seen once. The sequenced material came from PBMCs. These receptors all come from a human donor in good health. Each CDR3 is given without its conserved first and last residue.

CDR3 length: 14; V gene: TRBV4-1; J gene: TRBJ1-2; CDR3 protein: ASSRFTTGTKTGYT
CDR3 length: 12; V gene: TRBV27; J gene: TRBJ2-1; CDR3 protein: ASSYGSHDNEQF
CDR3 length: 12; V gene: TRBV6-1; J gene: NA; CDR3 protein: ASSEAQGLYEQY
CDR3 length: 12; V gene: TRBV6-9; J gene: TRBJ2-7; CDR3 protein: ASIQPGTAYEQY
CDR3 length: 12; V gene: TRBV18; J gene: TRBJ2-7; CDR3 protein: ASSPPGRGYEQY
CDR3 length: 14; V gene: TRBV5-4; J gene: TRBJ2-5; CDR3 protein: ASSLVGTGAKKTQY
CDR3 length: 11; V gene: TRBV6-5; J gene: TRBJ1-2; CDR3 protein: ASSFRSRHGYT
CDR3 length: 9; V gene: TRBV20-1; J gene: TRBJ2-5; CDR3 protein: SAINQETQY
CDR3 length: 15; V gene: TRBV4-1; J gene: TRBJ2-7; CDR3 protein: ASSQPRLGTGRYEQY
CDR3 length: 7; V gene: TRBV2; J gene: TRBJ1-1; CDR3 protein: ASPPEAF
CDR3 length: 14; V gene: TRBV19; J gene: TRBJ2-3; CDR3 protein: ASSGQPQGVTDTQY
CDR3 length: 11; V gene: TRBV5-6; J gene: TRBJ1-2; CDR3 protein: ASSLVGVVGYT
CDR3 length: 12; V gene: TRBV7-2; J gene: TRBJ1-2; CDR3 protein: ASSFNQGDYGYT
CDR3 length: 13; V gene: TRBV5-6; J gene: TRBJ2-5; CDR3 protein: ASSALSGGGETQY
CDR3 length: 8; V gene: TRBV30; J gene: TRBJ1-1; CDR3 protein: AGRGTEAF
CDR3 length: 14; V gene: TRBV2; J gene: TRBJ1-5; CDR3 protein: ASSDRMGRINQPQH
CDR3 length: 10; V gene: TRBV11-1; J gene: TRBJ2-1; CDR3 protein: ASSWESDEQF